Following are 5 T cell receptor beta chains from one sample sequenced in a study of long-term antiretroviral therapy in people with HIV. Runs used v3.0 of the immunoSEQ assay and were done at survey level. Measured with immunoSEQ multiplex PCR; TCRdb has only the in-frame clones, and not every one. Altogether approximately 7,200 clones are present, about 76% being singletons, with the ten largest covering over 15%. Sequences were derived from unsorted PBMCs, sampled around eleven months before starting antiretroviral therapy. Every receptor here comes from a man between 40 and 49 years old with HIV.

J is TRBJ2-3 and V is TRBV5-4; D is ambiguous. Per germline, CDR1 SGHNT and CDR2 YYREEE (reference sequence). V was clipped by 0 bases and J by 2 bases, with 10 bases between them. The CDR3 runs to 15 residues. CDR3 sequence: CASSLALAFTDTQYF. The DNA for the CDR3 is TGTGCCAGCAGCTTGGCCTTGGCCTTCACAGATACGCAGTATTTT.

This clone came up once. The chain carries TRBV18 and TRBJ2-6; 9 bases agree with TRBD1. CDR3 length equals 17 residues. The V gene end was trimmed by 6 bases and the J gene end by 0 bases; junction bases not matched to a gene: 6. In germline, CDR1 is KGHSH, CDR2 LQKENI. CDR3 DNA: TGTGCCAGCTCCCCCGGGACAGGGTTCTCTGGGGCCAACGTCCTGACTTTC. Protein product: CASSPGTGFSGANVLTF.

The rearrangement links TRBV19 to TRBJ2-2; D gene uncertain. CDR3 length: 12 residues. V was pared by 9 bases and J by 6 bases, with 11 bases between. The V gene's germline CDR1 is LNHDA and CDR2 SQIVND (reference sequence). The CDR3 loop reads CASQAGAGELFF. Written as DNA, the CDR3 is TGTGCCAGCCAGGCCGGTGCCGGGGAGCTGTTTTTT.

The chain combines TRBV7-9 with TRBJ1-2; the D is unclear. In germline, CDR1 is SEHNR, CDR2 FQNEAQ (reference sequence). This CDR3 is 13 amino acids long. V dropped 7 bases and J dropped 7 bases, with 16 bases sitting between them. In nucleotides, the CDR3 is TGTGCCAGCACCCTGCTTGGCACCGGTGGCTACACCTTC. Its protein product is CASTLLGTGGYTF. The full variable domain, completed using reference TRBV7-9 and TRBJ1-2, is DTGVSQNPRHKITKRGQNVTFRCDPISEHNRLYWYRQTLGQGPEFLTYFQNEAQLEKSRLLSDRFSAERPKGSFSTLEIQRTEQGDSAMYLCASTLLGTGGYTFGSGTRLTVV.

This sequence joins TRBV7-2 and TRBJ1-2, with 10 positions matching TRBD1. Germline V gene data show CDR1 as SGHTA and CDR2 as FQGNSA. This CDR3 has 15 amino acids. J lost 3 bases, V lost 3 bases, and 4 bases had no gene match. Here the CDR3 reads CASSFRTGGDYGYTF. The DNA for the CDR3 is TGTGCCAGCAGCTTTCGGACAGGGGGGGACTATGGCTACACCTTC.